This T cell receptor (beta chain) originates from a study of T cell changes during pregnancy in multiple sclerosis. Here immunoSEQ multiplex PCR was the method, and the copy in TCRdb shows in-frame clones only, minus some. Altogether roughly 40,000 clones are present, about 91% being singletons, with the ten largest covering about 0.48%. This CDR3 has 19 amino acids. With V trimmed by 4 bases and J by 0 bases, 10 bases remained unmatched. Germline-derived CDR1 and CDR2 are SGDLS and YYNGEE. The V gene is TRBV9, the J gene TRBJ2-7; 16 bases line up with TRBD2. The specimen comprised CD4+ T cells from peripheral blood mononuclear cells, sampled in the second trimester of pregnancy. The source of this sequence is a female donor in good health, enrolled as a control in a pregnancy study. The CDR3 spells CASSPRGLAGGQVSYEQYF. The CDR3 coding sequence is TGTGCCAGCAGCCCCCGGGGACTAGCGGGGGGGCAGGTCTCCTACGAGCAGTACTTC.